Each of the 18 T cell receptor beta chains below was sequenced from the same sample in a study of chemoradiotherapy in HPV16-positive cancers. TCRdb's copy holds only in-frame clones and misses some; the assay was immunoSEQ multiplex PCR. The table has about 3,600 clones, around 94% seen once. The sample here was taken from a patient who underwent chemoradiotherapy. These receptors were taken from a human donor with HPV-associated anogenital cancer.

This clone occurred a few times. The chain joins TRBV5-5 to TRBJ2-1; 12 nucleotides line up with TRBD2. J gave up 3 bases and V 1 base, and 8 bases lay outside the gene matches. Germline V gene lookup returns CDR1 SGHKS and CDR2 YYEKEE (reference sequence). CDR3 length: 18 amino acids. The CDR3 sequence: CASSLTSGRPSIYNEQFF. CDR3 nucleotides: TGTGCCAGCAGCTTGACTAGCGGGAGGCCCTCGATCTACAATGAGCAGTTCTTC.

V is TRBV19 and J is TRBJ1-6; possibly TRBD1 for D (6 bases). Trimming pared 4 bases from V and 6 bases from J, leaving 16 bases between. The CDR3 is made up of 16 amino acids. Germline V gene data show CDR1 as LNHDA and CDR2 as SQIVND (reference sequence). The CDR3, as DNA: TGTGCCAGTAGTAGGACGGGACAAGGAATTAATTCACCCCTCCACTTT. It is translated as CASSRTGQGINSPLHF.

The gene calls are TRBV29-1 and TRBJ2-2; 9 nucleotides match TRBD1. This CDR3 is built from 14 residues. Trimming took 5 bases from V and 7 from J; bases not matched to a gene: 8. The germline CDR1 and CDR2 sequences are SQVTM and ANQGSEA. The DNA of the CDR3 is TGCAGCGTTAAGGACAGGGGAATCATCGGGGAGCTGTTTTTT. It translates to CSVKDRGIIGELFF.

V is TRBV18 and J is TRBJ2-7; 15 bases fit TRBD2. This CDR3 comprises 18 residues. The V gene end was trimmed by 0 bases and the J gene end by 5 bases; junction bases not matched to a gene: 8. Germline CDR1 and CDR2: KGHSH and LQKENI. The CDR3 reads CASSPPGLAGGRVDEQYF. The CDR3 DNA follows: TGTGCCAGCTCACCACCCGGACTAGCGGGAGGGCGGGTGGACGAGCAGTACTTC. Full variable domain (outside the CDR3, taken from reference TRBV18 and TRBJ2-7): NAGVMQNPRHLVRRRGQEARLRCSPMKGHSHVYWYRQLPEEGLKFMVYLQKENIIDESGMPKERFSAEFPKEGPSILRIQQVVRGDSAAYFCASSPPGLAGGRVDEQYFGPGTRLTVT.

V usage is TRBV5-1 and J usage is TRBJ1-5, with D hard to call. This CDR3 contains 14 residues. The germline V and J ends were trimmed by 0 bases and 4 bases, with 8 bases remaining between them. Germline V gene data show CDR1 as SGHRS and CDR2 as YFSETQ. The CDR3, as DNA: TGCGCCAGCAGCTTGGACAGTATTAATCAGCCCCAGCATTTT. This encodes CASSLDSINQPQHF.

This chain joins TRBV7-2 and TRBJ2-7; 7 bases are a match to TRBD2. The CDR3 has 13 residues. Per the germline V gene, CDR1 is SGHTA and CDR2 is FQGNSA. V was pared by 8 bases and J by 3 bases, with 7 bases of the junction left unmatched. CDR3 nucleotides: TGTGCCAGCGGAGCGGGACTATACTACGAGCAGTACTTC. Its translation: CASGAGLYYEQYF.

The chain couples TRBV7-2 to TRBJ2-7; no clear D. Trimming removed 5 bases from V and 0 bases from J, with 5 bases in between. This CDR3 has 12 amino acids. Germline V gives CDR1 SGHTA, CDR2 FQGNSA. CDR3 nucleotides: TGTGCCAGCAGCCCGTCCTCCTACGAGCAGTACTTC. Amino acid sequence: CASSPSSYEQYF.

The rearrangement uses TRBV27 and TRBJ1-2; the match to TRBD1 covers 8 bases. Per the germline V gene, CDR1 is MNHEY and CDR2 is SMNVEV (reference sequence). With 6 bases clipped from V and 4 bases from J, the junction kept 7 bases outside the gene matches. CDR3 length equals 14 residues. The CDR3 sequence is CASSQDRASYGYTF. CDR3 nucleotides: TGTGCCAGCAGCCAGGACAGGGCAAGCTATGGCTACACCTTC.

The rearrangement joins TRBV5-1 to TRBJ2-3, with a weak D call TRBD2 (6 bases). Looked up from germline, CDR1 is SGHRS and CDR2 is YFSETQ. There are 14 residues in the CDR3. The V end lost 4 bases, the J end lost 0 bases, and 9 bases lay between the germline ends. This CDR3 reads CASSVGGSTDTQYF. The CDR3 DNA is TGCGCCAGCAGCGTCGGGGGTAGCACAGATACGCAGTATTTT.

V gene TRBV7-9 combines with J gene TRBJ2-5; D is ambiguous. The V end was cut by 0 bases, the J end by 5 bases, with 7 bases between. CDR1 and CDR2 from the germline V gene are SEHNR and FQNEAQ (reference sequence). The CDR3 spans 13 residues. The chain's CDR3 is CASSLARLETQYF. DNA for the CDR3: TGTGCCAGCAGCTTAGCTAGGTTGGAGACCCAGTACTTC.

The chain employs TRBV27 and TRBJ1-6, with 8 bases matching TRBD1. V dropped 2 bases and J dropped 5; count of bases not matched to a gene: 8. The germline V gene has CDR1 MNHEY and CDR2 SMNVEV (reference sequence). The CDR3 totals 17 residues. CDR3 region: CASSLVPGGSDNSPLHF. DNA for the CDR3: TGTGCCAGCAGTTTAGTCCCAGGGGGCTCTGATAATTCACCCCTCCACTTT.

V gene TRBV10-2 combines with J gene TRBJ2-1; 14 nucleotides line up with TRBD2. Trimming removed 7 bases from V and 12 bases from J; junction bases left unmatched: 11. CDR3 length: 15 amino acids. CDR1 is WSHSY and CDR2 is SAAADI in the germline V gene. CDR3 region: CASTPGLAGELGQFF. The CDR3 DNA reads as TGCGCCAGCACTCCGGGACTAGCGGGAGAACTGGGGCAGTTCTTC.

V usage is TRBV10-3 and J usage is TRBJ2-7; the D call may be TRBD1 or TRBD2 (5 bases each). Trimming stripped 7 bases from V and 6 bases from J, with 13 bases between. The CDR3 is 12 amino acids. CDR1 and CDR2 from the germline V gene are ENHRY and SYGVKD. The CDR3 DNA follows: TGTGCCATCAAGGGGAATGGGGGCGAGCAGTACTTC. This codes for CAIKGNGGEQYF.

The CDR3 region has the DNA TGTGCCAGCAGCTTAAATGGGGCAGGGGGTCCCGACGAGCAGTACTTC. Residues: CASSLNGAGGPDEQYF. The J gene is TRBJ2-7, the V gene TRBV7-6; 7 nucleotides align to TRBD1. The V segment lost 2 bases and the J segment 5 bases; nucleotides outside the gene matches: 12. CDR3 length: 16 amino acids. Germline CDR1 and CDR2: SGHVS and FNYEAQ.

The chain couples TRBV27 to TRBJ2-3; 9 nucleotides line up with TRBD2. Germline CDR1 and CDR2: MNHEY and SMNVEV (reference sequence). The J segment lost 1 base and the V segment lost 3 bases, leaving 8 bases of the junction unmatched. The CDR3 covers 17 residues. In DNA form, the CDR3 reads TGTGCCAGCAGTTTTAGCGGGAGTTGGATTCGCACAGATACGCAGTATTTT. Translation: CASSFSGSWIRTDTQYF.

This sequence joins TRBV5-1 and TRBJ1-4, with D tentatively TRBD1 (5 bases). Per the germline V gene, CDR1 is SGHRS and CDR2 is YFSETQ. Trimming removed 7 bases from V and 5 bases from J, with 18 bases in between. The CDR3 totals 15 residues. CDR3 in amino acids: CASSGTPNTNEKLFF. CDR3 in DNA: TGCGCCAGCTCCGGGACGCCGAACACGAATGAAAAACTGTTTTTT.

The V and J genes are TRBV25-1 and TRBJ2-1; 9 nucleotides match TRBD2. The V segment lost 4 bases and the J segment 4 bases; nucleotides outside the gene matches: 14. The CDR3 runs to 18 residues. Germline V gene data show CDR1 as MGHDK and CDR2 as SYGVNS. This CDR3 reads CASSGQGLATVLYNEQFF. DNA of the CDR3: TGTGCCAGCAGTGGGCAAGGACTAGCGACCGTCTTATACAATGAGCAGTTCTTC.

The CDR3 reads CASSYFQNTGELFF. CDR3 DNA: TGTGCCAGCAGTTACTTCCAAAACACCGGGGAGCTGTTTTTT. This chain connects TRBV6-5 to TRBJ2-2; D gene ambiguous. The V gene's germline CDR1 is MNHEY and CDR2 SVGAGI. The CDR3 contains 14 residues. Trimming took 1 base from V and 2 from J, leaving 5 bases between them.